This T cell receptor (beta chain) was recovered during a study of post-analysis software for immune sequencing data. The authors incorporated unique molecular identifiers into the TCR beta cDNA libraries. One entry per CDR3 protein results from TCRdb running MiXCR on the PCR reads. In the table there are just over 250,000 distinct CDR3 sequences, 30% to 45% of which are singletons. The source material was blood. This clonotype was sampled from a girl aged 10-17 years with multiple sclerosis.

CDR3 sequence (DNA): TGTGCCAGCAGCTTAATGGGCCCACCGGCCACTGAAGCTTTCTTT. Amino acids: CASSLMGPPATEAFF. The chain employs TRBV7-3 and TRBJ1-1; D call uncertain. The CDR3 has 15 amino acids. From germline, CDR1 is SGHTA and CDR2 FQGTGA. V gave up 1 base and J gave up 4 bases, with 13 bases separating them.